A single sample gave rise to the 3 T cell receptor beta chains below, sequenced in a study of blood T cell repertoires in COVID-19. Assay: immunoSEQ multiplex PCR; the TCRdb copy retains only in-frame clones and omits some. The sample yields roughly 250,000 clones, around 86% seen once. Sequencing was performed on PBMCs or T cells enriched from blood (not recorded which). These receptors came from a woman aged 50 to 60 who had recovered from COVID-19.

The chain recombines TRBV14 with TRBJ1-2, with 8 nucleotides matching TRBD1. Germline CDR1 reads SGHDN; CDR2 reads FVKESK. There are 14 residues in the CDR3. Germline trimming cut 4 bases from V and 4 bases from J; bases unmatched to any gene: 5. The CDR3 nucleotides are TGTGCCAGCAGCCGAACCGGGACAGGCTATGGCTACACCTTC. Amino acids: CASSRTGTGYGYTF.

This clone was recorded only once. V and J are TRBV5-1 and TRBJ1-1; a possible D gene is TRBD1 (5 bases). V shed 5 bases and J shed 1 base, with 12 bases lying between them. Germline loops: CDR1 SGHRS, CDR2 YFSETQ. This CDR3 region has 14 residues. The DNA for the CDR3 is TGCGCCAGCAGTTTCGACAGCCAGAACACTGAAGCTTTCTTT. Translation gives CASSFDSQNTEAFF.

This clone was observed a handful of times. The rearrangement links TRBV19 to TRBJ1-1, with TRBD1 matching over 7 bases. Germline V gene lookup returns CDR1 LNHDA and CDR2 SQIVND (reference sequence). V dropped 9 bases and J dropped 1; count of bases not matched to a gene: 5. This CDR3 comprises 13 residues. For the CDR3, the DNA is TGTGCCAGCCAAGACAGGGCGAACACTGAAGCTTTCTTT. Translation gives CASQDRANTEAFF.